This TCR beta chain was sequenced during a study of T cell repertoires in cytomegalovirus infection. For the study at large: CMV infection together with matching HLA type was indicated by public TCR beta signatures.

TCRdb redid the calling of the reads with MiXCR, one entry per CDR3 protein. The profile shows 270,000 or so distinct CDR3 sequences, approximately 15% of them singletons. Study outcomes and limitations: Ex vivo, HLA-C-restricted CMV-specific TCR beta clonotypes prevailed over the rest of the response.

V lost 8 bases and J lost 2; bases outside the gene matches: 5. This CDR3 has 14 amino acids. Germline V CDR1 and CDR2: SEHNR, FQNEAQ (reference sequence). In this sample, this clonotype turned up once. The antigen is not known. A much bigger clone sits one base away, suggesting this may be a read error. This TCR derives from a human donor in good health (CMV status not recorded). Some clones in this sample may be carry-over from other donors' samples. This chain joins TRBV7-9 and TRBJ2-7, with TRBD1 matching over 11 bases. Sequenced: CD8+ T cells from PBMCs. As DNA, the CDR3 is TGTGCCAGCGGAGGACAGGGGGCTACCTACGAGCAGTACTTC. It is translated as CASGGQGATYEQYF.